This T cell receptor (beta chain) came from a study of beta chain features in type 1 diabetes. Expressed TCRB transcripts were sequenced because the entire RNA isolate underwent reverse transcription. Assay: immunoSEQ multiplex PCR; the TCRdb copy retains only in-frame clones and omits some. The sample carries 220,000 or so clones, under 70% recorded once. This CDR3 has 12 amino acids. Germline V gene sequence: CDR1 SGHRS, CDR2 YFSETQ. Trimming cost V 0 bases and J 9 bases, with 7 bases left between them. The gene calls are TRBV5-1 and TRBJ2-1; D is undetermined. The receptor was derived from a man aged 25 to 45 in good health. Sequencing was done on a sample of naive CD4+ T cells from blood. This CDR3 reads CASSLAFGEQFF. In nucleotides, the CDR3 is TGCGCCAGCAGCTTGGCCTTCGGTGAGCAGTTCTTC.